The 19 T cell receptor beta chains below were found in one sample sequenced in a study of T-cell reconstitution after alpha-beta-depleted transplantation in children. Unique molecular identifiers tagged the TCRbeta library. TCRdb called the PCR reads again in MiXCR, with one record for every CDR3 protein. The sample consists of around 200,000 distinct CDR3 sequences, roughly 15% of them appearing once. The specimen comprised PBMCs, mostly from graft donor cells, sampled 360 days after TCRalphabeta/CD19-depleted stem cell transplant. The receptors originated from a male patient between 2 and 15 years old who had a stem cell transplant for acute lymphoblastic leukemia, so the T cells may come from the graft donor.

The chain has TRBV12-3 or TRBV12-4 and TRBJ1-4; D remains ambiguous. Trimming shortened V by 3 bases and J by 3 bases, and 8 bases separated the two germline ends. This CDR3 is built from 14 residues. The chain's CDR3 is CASSLPRSNEKLFF. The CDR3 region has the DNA TGTGCCAGCAGTTTGCCGAGGTCTAATGAAAAACTGTTTTTT.

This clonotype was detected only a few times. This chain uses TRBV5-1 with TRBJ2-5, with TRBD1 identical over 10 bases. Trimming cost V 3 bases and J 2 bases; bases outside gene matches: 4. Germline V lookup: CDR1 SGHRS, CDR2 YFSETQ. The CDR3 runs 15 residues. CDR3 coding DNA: TGCGCCAGCAGCTCGGGACAGGGGAATCAAGAGACCCAGTACTTC. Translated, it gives CASSSGQGNQETQYF.

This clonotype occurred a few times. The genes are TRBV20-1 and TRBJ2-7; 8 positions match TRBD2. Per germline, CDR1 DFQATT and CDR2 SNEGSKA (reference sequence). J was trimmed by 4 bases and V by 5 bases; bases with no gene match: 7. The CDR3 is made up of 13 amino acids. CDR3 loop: CSAAAGGQYEQYF. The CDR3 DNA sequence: TGCAGTGCTGCGGCGGGGGGACAATACGAGCAGTACTTC.

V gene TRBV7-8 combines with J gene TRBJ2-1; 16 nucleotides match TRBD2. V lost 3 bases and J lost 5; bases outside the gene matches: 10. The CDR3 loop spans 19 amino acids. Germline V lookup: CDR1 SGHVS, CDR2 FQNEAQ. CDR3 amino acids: CASSFPPGLAGGPDNEQFF. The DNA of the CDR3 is TGTGCCAGCAGCTTCCCGCCGGGACTAGCGGGAGGGCCAGACAATGAGCAGTTCTTC.

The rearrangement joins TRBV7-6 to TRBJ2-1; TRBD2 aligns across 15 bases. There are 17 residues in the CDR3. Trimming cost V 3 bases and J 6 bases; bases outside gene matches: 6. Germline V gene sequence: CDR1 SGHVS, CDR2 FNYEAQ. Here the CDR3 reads CASSFGLAGGPSNEQFF. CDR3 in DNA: TGTGCCAGCAGCTTCGGACTAGCGGGAGGGCCTAGCAATGAGCAGTTCTTC.

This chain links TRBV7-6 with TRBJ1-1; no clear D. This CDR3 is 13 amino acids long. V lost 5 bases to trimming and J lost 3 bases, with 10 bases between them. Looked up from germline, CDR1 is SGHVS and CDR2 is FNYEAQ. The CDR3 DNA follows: TGTGCCAGCAGCCCTCGACGGGACACTGAAGCTTTCTTT. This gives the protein CASSPRRDTEAFF.

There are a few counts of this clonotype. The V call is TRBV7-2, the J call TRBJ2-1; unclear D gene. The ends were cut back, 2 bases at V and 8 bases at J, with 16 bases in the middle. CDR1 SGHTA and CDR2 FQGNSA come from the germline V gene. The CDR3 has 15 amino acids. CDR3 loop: CASSLSDWLWDEQFF. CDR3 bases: TGTGCCAGCAGCTTAAGTGACTGGCTCTGGGATGAGCAGTTCTTC.

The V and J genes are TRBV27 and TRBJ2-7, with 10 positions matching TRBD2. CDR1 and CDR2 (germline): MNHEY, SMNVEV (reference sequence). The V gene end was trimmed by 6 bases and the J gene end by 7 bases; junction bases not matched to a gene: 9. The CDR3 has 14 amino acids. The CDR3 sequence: CASRSSGGAGEQYF. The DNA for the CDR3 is TGTGCCAGCAGATCAAGCGGGGGGGCCGGGGAGCAGTACTTC.

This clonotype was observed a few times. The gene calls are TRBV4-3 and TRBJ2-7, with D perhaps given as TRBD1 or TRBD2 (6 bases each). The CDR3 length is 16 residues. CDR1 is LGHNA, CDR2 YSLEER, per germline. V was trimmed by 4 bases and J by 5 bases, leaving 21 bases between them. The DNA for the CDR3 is TGCGCCAGCAGCCCGGGGGCTCAACCCCCTACCCACGAGCAGTACTTC. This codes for CASSPGAQPPTHEQYF.

The CDR3 sequence: CAISAREGQETQYF. In DNA form, the CDR3 reads TGTGCCATCAGTGCTAGAGAGGGACAAGAGACCCAGTACTTC. The V and J genes are TRBV10-3 and TRBJ2-5; perhaps TRBD2 as D (5 bases). The CDR3 totals 14 residues. CDR1 ENHRY and CDR2 SYGVKD come from the germline V gene. The ends were cut back, 4 bases at V and 2 bases at J, with 11 bases in the middle.

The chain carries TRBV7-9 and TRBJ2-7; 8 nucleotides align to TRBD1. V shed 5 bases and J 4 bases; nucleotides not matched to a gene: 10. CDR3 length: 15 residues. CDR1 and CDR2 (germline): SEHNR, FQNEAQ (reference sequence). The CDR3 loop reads CASSPDRGQAYEQYF. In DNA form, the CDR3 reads TGTGCCAGCAGCCCCGATCGGGGACAGGCTTACGAGCAGTACTTC.

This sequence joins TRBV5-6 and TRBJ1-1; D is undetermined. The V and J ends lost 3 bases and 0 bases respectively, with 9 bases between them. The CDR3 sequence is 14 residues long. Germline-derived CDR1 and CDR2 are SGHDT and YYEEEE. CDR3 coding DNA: TGTGCCAGCAGCTCCCGAGGCGTGAACACTGAAGCTTTCTTT. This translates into CASSSRGVNTEAFF.

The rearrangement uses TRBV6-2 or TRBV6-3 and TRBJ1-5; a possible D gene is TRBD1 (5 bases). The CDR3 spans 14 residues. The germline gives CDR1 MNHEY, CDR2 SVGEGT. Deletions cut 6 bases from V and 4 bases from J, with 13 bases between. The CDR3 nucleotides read TGTGCCAGCAGCCCACTGACAGTTAATCAGCCCCAGCATTTT. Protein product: CASSPLTVNQPQHF.

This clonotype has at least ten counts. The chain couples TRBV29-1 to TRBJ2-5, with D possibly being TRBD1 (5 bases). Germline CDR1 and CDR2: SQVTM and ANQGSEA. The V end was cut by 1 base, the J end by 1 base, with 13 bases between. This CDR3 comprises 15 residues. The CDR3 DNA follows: TGCAGCGTTGAAGTTCAGGACACCTTCCAAGAGACCCAGTACTTC. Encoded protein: CSVEVQDTFQETQYF.

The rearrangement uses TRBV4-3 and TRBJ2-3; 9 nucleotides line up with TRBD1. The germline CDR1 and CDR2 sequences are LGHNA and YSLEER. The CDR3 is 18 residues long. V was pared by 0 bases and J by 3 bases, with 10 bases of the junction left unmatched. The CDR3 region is CASSQDFVGTGRTDTQYF. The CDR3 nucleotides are TGCGCCAGCAGCCAAGATTTCGTGGGGACAGGGCGAACAGATACGCAGTATTTT.

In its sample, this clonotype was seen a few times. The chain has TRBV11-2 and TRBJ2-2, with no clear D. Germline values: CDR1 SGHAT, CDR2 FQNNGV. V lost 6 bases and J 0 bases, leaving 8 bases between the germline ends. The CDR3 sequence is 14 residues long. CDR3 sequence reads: CASSFSPNTGELFF. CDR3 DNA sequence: TGTGCCAGCAGTTTCTCACCGAACACCGGGGAGCTGTTTTTT.

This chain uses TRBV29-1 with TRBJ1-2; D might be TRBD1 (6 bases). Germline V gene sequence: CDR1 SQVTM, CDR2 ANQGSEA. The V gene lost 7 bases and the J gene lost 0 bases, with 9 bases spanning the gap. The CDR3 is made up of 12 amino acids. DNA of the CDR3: TGCAGCGGAGCAGGGGCTAACTATGGCTACACCTTC. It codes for CSGAGANYGYTF.

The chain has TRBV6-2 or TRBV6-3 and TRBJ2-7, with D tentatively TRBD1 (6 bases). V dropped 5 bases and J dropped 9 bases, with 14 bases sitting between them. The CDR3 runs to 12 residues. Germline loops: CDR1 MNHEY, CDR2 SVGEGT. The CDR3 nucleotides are TGTGCCAGCAGTAACCCCGGGACATCGCAGTACTTC. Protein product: CASSNPGTSQYF.

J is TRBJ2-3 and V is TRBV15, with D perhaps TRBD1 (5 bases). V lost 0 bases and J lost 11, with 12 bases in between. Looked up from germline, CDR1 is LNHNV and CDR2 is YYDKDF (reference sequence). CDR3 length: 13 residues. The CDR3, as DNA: TGTGCCACCAGCAGAGATCAAGGACACGAGCAGTATTTT. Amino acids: CATSRDQGHEQYF. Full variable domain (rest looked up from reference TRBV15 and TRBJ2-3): DAMVIQNPRYQVTQFGKPVTLSCSQTLNHNVMYWYQQKSSQAPKLLFHYYDKDFNNEADTPDNFQSRRPNTSFCFLDIRSPGLGDTAMYLCATSRDQGHEQYFGPGTRLTVL.